This passage covers 26 T cell receptor beta chains from one sample sequenced in a study of neurological immune-mediated disorders (dated by TCRdb to about 2019). To prepare the library, 5' RACE was applied. The run used an Illumina HiSeq 2500. The public reads were run again by TCRdb, first through fastp at Q25 and then through MiXCR, and only productive beta chains were kept. Each record represents a unique CDR3 protein, reported with the most common genes and DNA among its rows. The sample table contains roughly 48,000 distinct CDR3 sequences; only one count was recorded for approximately 5.8% of them. Of the sample, approximately 1.3% is held by the ten largest clones. The sequenced sample was CD4+ T cells from blood. These receptors came from a woman between 18 and 30 years old with multiple sclerosis.

This clonotype was seen repeatedly, ten times or more. CDR3 coding DNA: TGTGCCAGCAGCAATCCAACAGGGATTGCTGAAGCTTTCTTT. Translating gives CASSNPTGIAEAFF. The V and J genes are TRBV6-6 and TRBJ1-1; D is perhaps TRBD1 (6 bases). The CDR3 consists of 14 residues. Germline values: CDR1 MNHNY, CDR2 SVGAGI (reference sequence). The V and J ends lost 6 bases and 6 bases respectively, with 17 bases between them.

This clonotype came up many times. The CDR3 sequence is CASSLRASGEQFF. In nucleotides, the CDR3 is TGTGCCAGCAGTTTACGTGCCAGCGGGGAGCAGTTCTTC. This chain joins TRBV12-3 or TRBV12-4 and TRBJ2-1; D possibly corresponds to TRBD2 (6 bases). The V and J ends lost 2 bases and 10 bases respectively, with 12 bases between them. The CDR3 length is 13 residues.

This clonotype was detected ten times or more. Here the CDR3 DNA reads TGTGCCAGCAGCCCACGGGCGCGGGGGAGCGAGCAGTACTTC. This translates into CASSPRARGSEQYF. The rearrangement uses TRBV4-2 and TRBJ2-7; TRBD2 aligns across 7 bases. This CDR3 is 14 amino acids long. Germline V gives CDR1 LGHNA, CDR2 YNFKEQ. J gave up 6 bases and V 4 bases, and 9 bases lay outside the gene matches.

At least ten counts were recorded for this clonotype. This chain joins TRBV9 and TRBJ2-5, with D tentatively TRBD2 (6 bases). Between the trimmed V and J ends, which lost 0 bases and 5 bases, there was a span of 14 bases. This CDR3 comprises 15 residues. The germline V gene encodes CDR1 SGDLS and CDR2 YYNGEE. The CDR3 sequence: CASSVDRGGGETQYF. The CDR3 nucleotides are TGTGCCAGCAGCGTAGACCGGGGCGGAGGGGAGACCCAGTACTTC.

This clonotype was seen more than once but under ten times. The chain joins TRBV19 to TRBJ2-5; TRBD1 is a possible D gene (5 bases). Germline V lookup: CDR1 LNHDA, CDR2 SQIVND (reference sequence). V lost 3 bases and J 4 bases, leaving 9 bases between the germline ends. This CDR3 is built from 13 residues. CDR3 region: CASSIVRAETQYF. CDR3 DNA sequence: TGTGCCAGTAGTATCGTCAGGGCAGAGACCCAGTACTTC. Full variable domain (missing parts from reference TRBV19 and TRBJ2-5): DGGITQSPKYLFRKEGQNVTLSCEQNLNHDAMYWYRQDPGQGLRLIYYSQIVNDFQKGDIAEGYSVSREKKESFPLTVTSAQKNPTAFYLCASSIVRAETQYFGPGTRLLVL.

This clonotype was seen many times. The chain combines TRBV5-5 with TRBJ2-1; D is ambiguous. Germline V gives CDR1 SGHKS, CDR2 YYEKEE (reference sequence). Trimming removed 2 bases from V and 5 bases from J, with 11 bases in between. This CDR3 contains 14 residues. Here the CDR3 reads CASSLRADHNEQFF. The CDR3 coding sequence is TGTGCCAGCAGCTTAAGGGCAGACCACAATGAGCAGTTCTTC.

This clonotype has at least ten counts. This rearrangement joins TRBV6-5 to TRBJ2-7; a possible D gene is TRBD2 (5 bases). Trimming removed 7 bases from V and 3 bases from J, with 16 bases in between. The CDR3 consists of 14 residues. Germline assignment: CDR1 MNHEY and CDR2 SVGAGI. The DNA for the CDR3 is TGTGCCAGCATGGTAGGTCCGGGGATCTACGAGCAGTACTTC. It translates to CASMVGPGIYEQYF.

V gene TRBV21-1 combines with J gene TRBJ2-2; the table's D gene call, TRBD1, was not cross checked with the DNA. TRBV21-1 is classified as a pseudogene. The length of the CDR3 is 15 residues. The CDR3 is CASSTLTGGTGELFF. CDR3 DNA sequence: TGTGCCAGCAGCACTTTGACAGGGGGCACCGGGGAGCTGTTTTTT.

In this sample, this clonotype turned up many times. The rearrangement uses TRBV20-1 and TRBJ2-1; D might be TRBD1 or TRBD2, each matching 5 bases. V was cut by 6 bases and J by 1 base, with 19 bases left in between. This CDR3 has 16 amino acids. Per germline, CDR1 DFQATT and CDR2 SNEGSKA (reference sequence). The CDR3 sequence is CSARGWDGGSYNEQFF. The DNA for the CDR3 is TGCAGTGCGCGAGGGTGGGACGGTGGGTCCTACAATGAGCAGTTCTTC.

This clonotype was seen many times. The chain has TRBV5-1 and TRBJ1-1, with D perhaps TRBD1 (5 bases). Trimming pared 3 bases from V and 0 bases from J, leaving 12 bases between. This CDR3 comprises 15 residues. Germline values: CDR1 SGHRS, CDR2 YFSETQ. In nucleotides, the CDR3 is TGCGCCAGCAGCTATGGTGGGGGGTTGAACACTGAAGCTTTCTTT. Its protein product is CASSYGGGLNTEAFF.

The sample holds many counts of this clonotype. The rearrangement links TRBV3-1 to TRBJ1-3; TRBD1 is a possible D gene (6 bases). The CDR3 spans 17 residues. Germline V gene lookup returns CDR1 LGHDT and CDR2 YNNKEL (reference sequence). V was pared by 2 bases and J by 2 bases, with 16 bases between. The CDR3 sequence is CASSQLPIGQTGNTIYF. CDR3 in DNA: TGTGCCAGCAGCCAACTCCCGATAGGACAGACTGGAAACACCATATATTTT.

This clonotype was seen ten or more times. The genes are TRBV7-9 and TRBJ2-1; no clear D. This CDR3 has 12 amino acids. The ends were cut back, 2 bases at V and 15 bases at J, with 14 bases in the middle. The germline CDR1 and CDR2 sequences are SEHNR and FQNEAQ (reference sequence). CDR3 residues: CASSLRSSRPFF. CDR3 in DNA: TGTGCCAGCAGCTTACGATCTAGTAGACCGTTCTTC.

In its sample, this clonotype was seen many times. The V and J genes are TRBV6-4 and TRBJ1-1; 10 bases are a match to TRBD1. CDR3 size: 14 residues. Germline V gene lookup returns CDR1 MRHNA and CDR2 SNTAGT. Unmatched junction bases numbered 2, after V lost 4 bases and J lost 3 bases. The CDR3 DNA follows: TGTGCCAGCAGTGCCGGGACAGGGGACACTGAAGCTTTCTTT. The encoded protein is CASSAGTGDTEAFF.

This clonotype occurred many times. This chain links TRBV20-1 with TRBJ1-4; D may be TRBD1 (5 bases). CDR3 length: 16 residues. Germline lookup yields CDR1 DFQATT and CDR2 SNEGSKA (reference sequence). V lost 0 bases and J lost 0, with 11 bases in between. Here the CDR3 reads CSARDGQGTTNEKLFF. The CDR3 DNA is TGCAGTGCTAGAGATGGGCAGGGAACAACTAATGAAAAACTGTTTTTT.

This clonotype was seen many times. The rearrangement links TRBV20-1 to TRBJ2-1; TRBD2 aligns across 11 bases. The V and J ends lost 7 bases and 3 bases, in that order; junction bases with no gene match: 8. The CDR3 extends over 15 amino acids. Germline values: CDR1 DFQATT, CDR2 SNEGSKA (reference sequence). The CDR3 is CSGLAGGPVYNEQFF. The CDR3, as DNA: TGCAGTGGGCTAGCGGGAGGACCCGTCTACAATGAGCAGTTCTTC.

In this sample, this clonotype turned up many times. This rearrangement joins TRBV20-1 to TRBJ2-2; 8 bases map to TRBD1. This CDR3 has 19 residues. In germline, CDR1 is DFQATT, CDR2 SNEGSKA (reference sequence). The J segment lost 5 bases and the V segment lost 0 bases, leaving 17 bases of the junction unmatched. The CDR3 DNA reads as TGCAGTGCTAGAGATTGGACCGGGACAGGCGCTGGGGTGACCGGGGAGCTGTTTTTT. Its translation: CSARDWTGTGAGVTGELFF.

This clonotype was counted at least ten times. The chain recombines TRBV18 with TRBJ1-1, with 9 bases fitting TRBD1. The CDR3 covers 16 residues. V was clipped by 2 bases and J by 5 bases; unmatched bases: 9. The V gene's germline CDR1 is KGHSH and CDR2 LQKENI. CDR3 sequence reads: CASSPVTGGEGTEAFF. In DNA, the CDR3 is TGTGCCAGCTCACCAGTCACAGGGGGCGAGGGGACTGAAGCTTTCTTT.

The chain has TRBV10-3 and TRBJ2-3; TRBD2 matches 7 bases. The CDR3 runs 14 residues. Per the germline V gene, CDR1 is ENHRY and CDR2 is SYGVKD. Trimming took 8 bases from V and 0 from J; bases not matched to a gene: 5. In nucleotides, the CDR3 is TGTGCCATCTCGGTGGGAGGGAGCACAGATACGCAGTATTTT. It yields the protein CAISVGGSTDTQYF.

The sample holds many counts of this clonotype. The CDR3 loop is CAISEQGASTDTQYF. The CDR3 bases are TGTGCCATCAGCGAACAGGGGGCTAGCACAGATACGCAGTATTTT. The genes are TRBV10-3 and TRBJ2-3; TRBD1 aligns across 9 bases. The CDR3 is 15 amino acids. The germline CDR1 and CDR2 sequences are ENHRY and SYGVKD. Unmatched junction bases numbered 4, after V lost 6 bases and J lost 0 bases.

This clonotype was recorded at least ten times. The chain employs TRBV14 and TRBJ2-2; TRBD2 aligns across 11 bases. V trimming: 1 base; J trimming: 6 bases; junction bases outside the gene matches: 10. The CDR3 sequence is 18 residues long. Germline CDR1 and CDR2: SGHDN and FVKESK. CDR3 sequence (DNA): TGTGCCAGCAGCCAAGCTGTCAGTACTAGCGGGAGAGCCGGGGAGCTGTTTTTT. Translated: CASSQAVSTSGRAGELFF. Full variable domain (outside the CDR3, taken from reference TRBV14 and TRBJ2-2): EAGVTQFPSHSVIEKGQTVTLRCDPISGHDNLYWYRRVMGKEIKFLLHFVKESKQDESGMPNNRFLAERTGGTYSTLKVQPAELEDSGVYFCASSQAVSTSGRAGELFFGEGSRLTVL.

In its sample, this clonotype was seen many times. V gene TRBV28 combines with J gene TRBJ1-4; D may be TRBD1 (6 bases). CDR1 is MDHEN and CDR2 is SYDVKM in the germline V gene. This CDR3 has 14 residues. Trimming cost V 7 bases and J 4 bases, with 13 bases left between them. This CDR3 reads CASTLGGGNEKLFF. CDR3 DNA: TGTGCCAGCACCCTGGGAGGGGGTAATGAAAAACTGTTTTTT.

In this sample, this clonotype turned up many times. The chain links TRBV15 to TRBJ1-4; D possibly corresponds to TRBD1 (5 bases). This CDR3 comprises 15 residues. V shed 0 bases and J shed 6 bases, with 11 bases lying between them. CDR1 LNHNV and CDR2 YYDKDF come from the germline V gene (reference sequence). CDR3 protein: CATSRDSGRDEKLFF. The CDR3 DNA is TGTGCCACCAGCAGAGATTCTGGCAGGGATGAAAAACTGTTTTTT.

This clonotype came up many times. The chain combines TRBV6-1 with TRBJ2-7, with TRBD1 identical over 7 bases. From germline, CDR1 is MNHNS and CDR2 SASEGT. The CDR3 consists of 14 residues. With 4 bases clipped from V and 3 bases from J, the junction kept 6 bases outside the gene matches. The CDR3 loop reads CASSAPGQSYEQYF. DNA for the CDR3: TGTGCCAGCAGTGCCCCGGGACAGAGCTACGAGCAGTACTTC.

The table lists this clonotype with many counts. The genes are TRBV27 and TRBJ2-6; 9 bases match TRBD1. There are 20 residues in the CDR3. V shed 3 bases and J 0 bases; nucleotides not matched to a gene: 12. CDR1 is MNHEY and CDR2 is SMNVEV in the germline V gene (reference sequence). CDR3 sequence reads: CASSFTGTGLSRSGANVLTF. The CDR3 coding sequence is TGTGCCAGCAGTTTTACGGGGACAGGGCTTTCCCGCTCTGGGGCCAACGTCCTGACTTTC.

Ten or more counts support this clonotype. The genes are TRBV27 and TRBJ1-1; D possibly corresponds to TRBD1 (6 bases). The CDR3 length is 14 residues. Germline V lookup: CDR1 MNHEY, CDR2 SMNVEV (reference sequence). V dropped 5 bases and J dropped 6 bases, with 16 bases sitting between them. CDR3 residues: CASSKTDSRSEAFF. Here the CDR3 DNA reads TGTGCCAGCAGTAAAACGGACAGCCGCTCTGAAGCTTTCTTT.

This clonotype was seen repeatedly, ten times or more. This rearrangement joins TRBV5-1 to TRBJ2-1, with D unresolved. CDR3 length: 15 amino acids. CDR1 and CDR2 (germline): SGHRS, YFSETQ. Trimming removed 0 bases from V and 2 bases from J, with 9 bases in between. The CDR3 bases are TGCGCCAGCAGCTTGGAACGGCAGCCCTACAATGAGCAGTTCTTC. Its translation is CASSLERQPYNEQFF. The full variable domain, its missing parts supplied by reference TRBV5-1 and TRBJ2-1, is KAGVTQTPRYLIKTRGQQVTLSCSPISGHRSVSWYQQTPGQGLQFLFEYFSETQRNKGNFPGRFSGRQFSNSRSEMNVSTLELGDSALYLCASSLERQPYNEQFFGPGTRLTVL.